The rows below give T cell receptor beta chains drawn from one sample of a study of T cell responses to AZD1222 COVID-19 vaccine. Sequencing used immunoSEQ multiplex PCR; TCRdb keeps in-frame clones, though not all of them. Of about 99,000 clones listed, around 94% are singletons. Sequencing was performed on peripheral blood, taken on day 0 of AZD1222 vaccination. These receptors all come from an adult in good health. Each CDR3 is given with its conserved first and last residue. The D gene is left open where the match is weak. Clone size is not always given. Where it is, it says once, few, many or a class for expanded clones.

TRBV12-5	once	TRBJ1-2	.	TGTGCTAGTGGTTTGAGGCAGCCCAACTATGGCTACACCTTC	CASGLRQPNYGYTF
TRBV10-3	.	TRBJ1-4	TRBD1	TGTGCCATCAGTGATTCAGGGGGCTTGGTTGAAAAACTGTTTTTT	CAISDSGGLVEKLFF
TRBV3-1/TRBV3-2	.	TRBJ2-6	.	TGTGCCAGCAGCCAAGACGGGTTGGGGGGAAGGGCCAACGTCCTGACTTTC	CASSQDGLGGRANVLTF
TRBV29-1	.	TRBJ2-1	TRBD2	TGCAGCGTTGAAGGCACACTAGCTGGGGTGCGGGGGACTGAGCAGTTCTTC	CSVEGTLAGVRGTEQFF
TRBV9	.	TRBJ2-2	.	TGTGCCAGCAGCGCGTCGGGACTTCAATACACCGGGGAGCTGTTTTTT	CASSASGLQYTGELFF
TRBV25-1	.	TRBJ1-1	.	TGTGCCAGCAGTGAATTCGGCGGACCTGTGGCTGAAGCTTTCTTT	CASSEFGGPVAEAFF
TRBV9	.	TRBJ1-4	.	TGTGCCAGCAGCCCTCACGTGACTAATGAAAAACTGTTTTTT	CASSPHVTNEKLFF
TRBV28	.	TRBJ1-1	.	TGTGCCAGCACCCTGACACTGAACACTGAAGCTTTCTTT	CASTLTLNTEAFF
TRBV6-1	.	TRBJ2-7	TRBD1	TGTGCCAGCAGTGAAGCGTCAGGGGGCTACGAGCAGTACTTC	CASSEASGGYEQYF
TRBV13	once	TRBJ2-7	TRBD1	TGTGCCAGCAGCTCCCGGGACAGGGGCTACGAGCAGTACTTC	CASSSRDRGYEQYF
TRBV6-5	.	TRBJ1-1	TRBD1	TGTGCCAGCAGTTACCAACGGACAGGACGAGAAGCTTTCTTT	CASSYQRTGREAFF
TRBV7-2	.	TRBJ1-4	.	TGTGCCAGTGCCAGGGCGGCTAACGAAAAACTGTTTTTT	CASARAANEKLFF
TRBV11-3	.	TRBJ2-7	TRBD1	TGTGCCAGCAGCCTGGGACAGGGAGCGTCTTACGAGCAGTACTTC	CASSLGQGASYEQYF
TRBV19	few	TRBJ1-1	.	TGTGCCAGTAGTAGCAGGGGTGGTGAAGCTTTCTTT	CASSSRGGEAFF
TRBV19	.	TRBJ2-1	TRBD1	TGTGCCAGTAGTATGTCCGGGACAGGGATTCGTATTGAGCAGTTCTTC	CASSMSGTGIRIEQFF
TRBV27	.	TRBJ1-1	TRBD1	TGTGCCAGCAGTTTCACAGGGGGCCTAATTGAAGCTTTCTTT	CASSFTGGLIEAFF
TRBV28	.	TRBJ2-3	.	TGTGCCAGCAGTTTATATTCGGACCGCACAGATACGCAGTATTTT	CASSLYSDRTDTQYF
TRBV7-9	.	TRBJ2-5	TRBD1	TGTGCCAGCAGCCGGGGACAGCTAGGGGGACAAGAGACCCAGTACTTC	CASSRGQLGGQETQYF
TRBV4-1	.	TRBJ1-4	.	TGCGCCAGCAGCCAAAGTGAATCGAACAGGGCTAATGAAAAACTGTTTTTT	CASSQSESNRANEKLFF
TRBV2	once	TRBJ2-1	TRBD2	TGTGCCGGACTAGAGGACGGTGAGCAGTTCTTC	CAGLEDGEQFF
TRBV19	once	TRBJ2-1	TRBD2	TGTGCCAGTAGTACGGCACGGGGGGGGCGTTACAATGAGCAGTTCTTC	CASSTARGGRYNEQFF
TRBV6-5	.	TRBJ2-2	.	TGTGCCAGTTGTGGGCGACTGGTAGCCGGGGAGCTGTTTTTT	CASCGRLVAGELFF
TRBV7-8	.	TRBJ2-3	.	TGTGCCAGCAGCTTAGTGGATAATCGGTACACAGATACGCAGTATTTT	CASSLVDNRYTDTQYF
TRBV30	.	TRBJ1-6	.	TGTGCCTGCCTAGGGGGAACCTATAATTCACCCCTCCACTTT	CACLGGTYNSPLHF